This TCR beta chain was retrieved from a study of HIV-infected patients and healthy controls. The CDR3 has 14 residues. With V trimmed by 3 bases and J by 4 bases, 8 bases remained unmatched. The germline V gene has CDR1 GTSNPN and CDR2 SVGIG (reference sequence). TCRdb ran MiXCR on the 5' RACE reads and lists one entry per CDR3 protein. The data hold some 67,000 distinct CDR3 sequences, with roughly a sixth observed a single time. The sequence was collected from a human donor in good health. The J gene is TRBJ1-2, the V gene TRBV30; 7 nucleotides line up with TRBD1. Sequencing was done on a sample of CD4+ T cells from blood. This chain's CDR3 is CAWSGDSRTYGYTF. The CDR3, as DNA: TGTGCCTGGAGCGGGGACAGCCGGACCTATGGCTACACCTTC.